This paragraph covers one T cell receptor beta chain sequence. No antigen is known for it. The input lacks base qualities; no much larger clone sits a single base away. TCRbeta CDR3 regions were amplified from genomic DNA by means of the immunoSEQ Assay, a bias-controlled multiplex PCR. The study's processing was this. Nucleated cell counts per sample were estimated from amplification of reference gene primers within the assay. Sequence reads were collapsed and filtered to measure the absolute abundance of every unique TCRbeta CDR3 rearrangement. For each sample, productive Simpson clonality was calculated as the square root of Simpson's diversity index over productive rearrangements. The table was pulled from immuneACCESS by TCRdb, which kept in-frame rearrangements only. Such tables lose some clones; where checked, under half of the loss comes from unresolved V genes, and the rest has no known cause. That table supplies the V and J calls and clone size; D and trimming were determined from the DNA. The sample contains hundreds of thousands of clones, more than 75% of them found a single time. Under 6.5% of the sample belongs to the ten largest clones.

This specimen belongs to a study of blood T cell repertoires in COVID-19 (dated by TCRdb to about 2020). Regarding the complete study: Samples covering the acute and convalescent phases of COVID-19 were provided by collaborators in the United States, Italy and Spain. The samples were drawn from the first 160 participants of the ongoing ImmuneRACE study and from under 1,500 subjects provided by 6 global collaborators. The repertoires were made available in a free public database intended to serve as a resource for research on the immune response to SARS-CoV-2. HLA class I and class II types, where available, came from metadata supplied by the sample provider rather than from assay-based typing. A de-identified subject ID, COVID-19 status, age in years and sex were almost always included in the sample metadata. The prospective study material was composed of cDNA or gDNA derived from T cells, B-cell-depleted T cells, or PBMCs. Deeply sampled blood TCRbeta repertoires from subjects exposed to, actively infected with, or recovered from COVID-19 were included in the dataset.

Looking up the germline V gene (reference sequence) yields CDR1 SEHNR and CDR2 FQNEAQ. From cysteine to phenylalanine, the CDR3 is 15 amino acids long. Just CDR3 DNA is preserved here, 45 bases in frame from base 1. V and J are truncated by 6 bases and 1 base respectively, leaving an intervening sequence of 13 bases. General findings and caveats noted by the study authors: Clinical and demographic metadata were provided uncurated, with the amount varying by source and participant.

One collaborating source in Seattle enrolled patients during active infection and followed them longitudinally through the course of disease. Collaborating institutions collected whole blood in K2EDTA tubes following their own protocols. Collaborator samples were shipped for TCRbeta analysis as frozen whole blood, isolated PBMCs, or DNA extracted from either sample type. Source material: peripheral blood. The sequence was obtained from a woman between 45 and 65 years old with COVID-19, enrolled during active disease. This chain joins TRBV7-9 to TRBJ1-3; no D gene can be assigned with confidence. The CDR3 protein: CASSSRGGSGNTIYF. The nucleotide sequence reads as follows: TGTGCCAGCAGTTCCCGCGGTGGGTCTGGAAACACCATATATTTT.